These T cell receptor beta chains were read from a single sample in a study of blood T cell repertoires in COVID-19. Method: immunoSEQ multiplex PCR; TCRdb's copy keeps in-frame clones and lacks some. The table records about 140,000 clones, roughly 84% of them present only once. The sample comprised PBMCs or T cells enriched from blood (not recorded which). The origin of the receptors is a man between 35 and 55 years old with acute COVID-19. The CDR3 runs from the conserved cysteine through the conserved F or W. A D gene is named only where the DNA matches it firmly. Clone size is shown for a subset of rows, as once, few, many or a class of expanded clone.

CSVEELTSGSRYEQFF TGCAGCGTTGAGGAACTTACTAGCGGGAGCCGGTATGAGCAGTTCTTC TRBJ2-1 TRBV29-1 once TRBD2
CSVHRGPVDEQFF TGCAGCGTTCACAGGGGGCCGGTGGATGAGCAGTTCTTC TRBJ2-1 TRBV29-1 once TRBD1
CASSEAWANTEAFF TGTGCCAGCAGTGAAGCTTGGGCCAACACTGAAGCTTTCTTT TRBJ1-1 TRBV6-1 - -
CASRLGQGFQPQHF TGTGCCAGCAGATTGGGACAGGGCTTTCAGCCCCAGCATTTT TRBJ1-5 TRBV6-5 - TRBD1
CAWSVGTANTEAFF TGTGCCTGGAGTGTTGGGACAGCGAACACTGAAGCTTTCTTT TRBJ1-1 TRBV30 once TRBD1
CASSPAGQINEQFF TGTGCCAGCAGCCCCGCGGGACAGATCAATGAGCAGTTCTTC TRBJ2-1 TRBV3-1/TRBV3-2 - -
CASSSTGTGDSPLHF TGTGCCAGCAGCTCCACCGGGACAGGCGATTCACCCCTCCACTTT TRBJ1-6 TRBV11-3 few TRBD1
CSVEDGVTGKGTGELFF TGCAGCGTTGAAGATGGGGTGACAGGGAAAGGCACCGGGGAGCTGTTTTTT TRBJ2-2 TRBV29-1 - TRBD1
CASSLEEGGGTDTQYF TGCGCCAGCAGCTTGGAAGAAGGGGGAGGGACAGATACGCAGTATTTT TRBJ2-3 TRBV5-1 - -
CASSLAGVSQGKLFF TGTGCCAGCAGTTTGGCCGGGGTTTCTCAAGGAAAACTGTTTTTT TRBJ1-4 TRBV28 - -
CASSVRNIQYF TGTGCCAGCAGTGTGAGAAACATTCAGTACTTC TRBJ2-4 TRBV28 - -
CASSFPKGSGRRYEQFF TGTGCCAGCAGTTTTCCGAAAGGAAGCGGGAGGAGATATGAGCAGTTCTTC TRBJ2-1 TRBV28 few TRBD2
CASSSQAYYGYTF TGTGCCAGCAGTTCGCAGGCTTACTATGGCTACACCTTC TRBJ1-2 TRBV28 - -
CASSQGYRANEQFF TGCGCCAGCAGCCAAGGCTACAGGGCGAATGAGCAGTTCTTC TRBJ2-1 TRBV4-3 - -
CASSLSRVSGANVLTF TGTGCCAGCAGTTTAAGCCGCGTCTCTGGGGCCAACGTCCTGACTTTC TRBJ2-6 TRBV27 - -
CASSPRLGSTDTQYF TGCGCCAGCAGCCCGCGACTAGGGAGCACAGATACGCAGTATTTT TRBJ2-3 TRBV4-3 - -
CASSLGSSEGEQFF TGTGCCAGCAGCTTAGGTTCTAGCGAAGGTGAGCAGTTCTTC TRBJ2-1 TRBV11-3 few -
CASSRVLGPGGGETQYF TGTGCCAGCAGCCGCGTCCTAGGGCCTGGGGGGGGAGAGACCCAGTACTTC TRBJ2-5 TRBV28 once TRBD2
CASSDGLSGDTQYF TGTGCCAGCAGTGACGGATTGAGCGGGGATACGCAGTATTTT TRBJ2-3 TRBV6-4 - -
CASSYETRNEKLFF TGTGCCAGCAGTTACGAGACACGGAATGAAAAACTGTTTTTT TRBJ1-4 TRBV6-2/TRBV6-3 - -
CASSERGTYGYTF TGTGCCAGCAGTGAACGGGGGACCTATGGCTACACCTTC TRBJ1-2 TRBV6-1 - -
CASSLEDSLNTEAFF TGCGCCAGCAGCTTGGAAGACAGTTTGAACACTGAAGCTTTCTTT TRBJ1-1 TRBV5-1 once -
CASSPPLPNSGELFF TGTGCCAGCAGTCCCCCTCTCCCTAATTCCGGGGAGCTGTTTTTT TRBJ2-2 TRBV28 - -
CALSDKAHPNEQFF TGTGCCCTATCGGACAAGGCTCATCCCAATGAGCAGTTCTTC TRBJ2-1 TRBV30 - -
CASSLASGVDIQYF TGTGCCAGCAGCTTAGCGTCGGGAGTAGACATTCAGTACTTC TRBJ2-4 TRBV7-9 - -
CASSSQGESSGNTIYF TGTGCCAGCAGTAGCCAGGGGGAAAGCTCTGGAAACACCATATATTTT TRBJ1-3 TRBV28 - TRBD1
CASSLNGNSNQPQHF TGCGCCAGCAGCTTGAACGGTAATAGCAATCAGCCCCAGCATTTT TRBJ1-5 TRBV5-1 - -
CASSRLAGGRETQYF TGTGCCAGCAGCCGTTTGGCAGGGGGTCGGGAGACCCAGTACTTC TRBJ2-5 TRBV11-3 - TRBD1
CASSPDRGRDTEAFF TGTGCCAGCAGCCCGGACAGGGGAAGAGACACTGAAGCTTTCTTT TRBJ1-1 TRBV5-6 - TRBD1
CAISDGTGSYEQYF TGTGCCATCAGTGACGGGACAGGGTCCTACGAGCAGTACTTC TRBJ2-7 TRBV10-3 - TRBD1
CASSEEGRGLNQPQHF TGTGCCAGCAGTGAAGAGGGCAGGGGGCTCAATCAGCCCCAGCATTTT TRBJ1-5 TRBV6-1 once TRBD1
CARGEGIQFF TGTGCCCGTGGGGAGGGAATCCAGTTCTTC TRBJ2-1 TRBV30 - TRBD2
CASSLETGLNSPLHF TGTGCCAGCAGCTTAGAGACAGGCCTTAATTCACCCCTCCACTTT TRBJ1-6 TRBV7-2 - -
CASSGDREKWSNQPQHF TGTGCCAGCAGCGGGGACAGGGAGAAATGGAGCAATCAGCCCCAGCATTTT TRBJ1-5 TRBV5-5 - TRBD1
CASSPQGRNTEAFF TGTGCCAGCTCACCACAGGGGCGGAACACTGAAGCTTTCTTT TRBJ1-1 TRBV18 once -
CASSLPTRQGSNEQFF TGTGCCAGCAGTTTACCAACCCGACAGGGCAGCAATGAGCAGTTCTTC TRBJ2-1 TRBV27 - TRBD1
CASSIGAGTDSSQPQHF TGTGCCAGTAGTATAGGTGCCGGGACAGATAGTTCTCAGCCCCAGCATTTT TRBJ1-5 TRBV19 once TRBD1
CASSSGRGYSEAFF TGTGCCAGCAGCTCCGGCCGGGGTTACAGTGAAGCTTTCTTT TRBJ1-1 TRBV5-5 once -
CASSLPRWTGTYEQYF TGTGCCAGCAGCCTCCCACGCTGGACTGGCACCTACGAGCAGTACTTC TRBJ2-7 TRBV11-3 - -
CASSLVGAGWTDTQYF TGTGCCAGCAGCTTAGTTGGGGCAGGGTGGACAGATACGCAGTATTTT TRBJ2-3 TRBV9 - -
CASSDPGQGRTGELFF TGTGCCAGCAGCGATCCGGGACAGGGGAGGACCGGGGAGCTGTTTTTT TRBJ2-2 TRBV27 - TRBD1
CASSSVPGGNQPQHF TGTGCCAGCAGCTCCGTTCCCGGGGGCAATCAGCCCCAGCATTTT TRBJ1-5 TRBV28 few -